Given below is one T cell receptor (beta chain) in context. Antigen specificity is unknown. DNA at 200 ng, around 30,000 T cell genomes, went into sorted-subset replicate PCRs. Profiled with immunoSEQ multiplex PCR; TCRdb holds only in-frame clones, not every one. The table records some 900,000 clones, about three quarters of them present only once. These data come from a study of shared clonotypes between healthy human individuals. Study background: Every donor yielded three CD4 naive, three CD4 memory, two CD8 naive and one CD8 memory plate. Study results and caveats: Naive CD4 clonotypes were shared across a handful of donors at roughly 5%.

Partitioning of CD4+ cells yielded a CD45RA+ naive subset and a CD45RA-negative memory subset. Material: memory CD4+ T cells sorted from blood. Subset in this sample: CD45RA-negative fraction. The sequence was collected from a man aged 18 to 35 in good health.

The CDR3 here is CASSLGVGGGFEETQYF. The CDR3 DNA is TGTGCCAGCAGCCTCGGGGTTGGGGGCGGTTTCGAAGAGACCCAGTACTTC. This chain connects TRBV5-6 to TRBJ2-5, with D possibly being TRBD1 (6 bases). This CDR3 is 17 amino acids long. Trimming took 4 bases from V and 3 from J, leaving 22 bases between them. CDR1 and CDR2 (germline): SGHDT, YYEEEE.